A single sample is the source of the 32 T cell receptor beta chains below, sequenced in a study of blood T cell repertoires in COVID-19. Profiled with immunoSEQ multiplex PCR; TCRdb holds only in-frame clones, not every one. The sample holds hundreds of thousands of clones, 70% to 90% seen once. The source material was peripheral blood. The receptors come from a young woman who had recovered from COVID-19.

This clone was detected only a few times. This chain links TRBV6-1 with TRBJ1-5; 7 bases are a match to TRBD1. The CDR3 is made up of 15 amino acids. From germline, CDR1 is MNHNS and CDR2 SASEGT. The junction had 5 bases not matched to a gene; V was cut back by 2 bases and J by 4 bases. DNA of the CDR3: TGTGCCAGCAGTGAACCGGCAGGGGGTAATCAGCCCCAGCATTTT. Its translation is CASSEPAGGNQPQHF.

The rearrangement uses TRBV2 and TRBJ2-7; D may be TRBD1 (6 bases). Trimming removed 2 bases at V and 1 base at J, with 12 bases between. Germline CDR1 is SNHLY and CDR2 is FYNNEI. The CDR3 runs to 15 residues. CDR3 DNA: TGTGCCAGCAGTGAAATCTTGACAGGTTCCTACGAGCAGTACTTC. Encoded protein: CASSEILTGSYEQYF.

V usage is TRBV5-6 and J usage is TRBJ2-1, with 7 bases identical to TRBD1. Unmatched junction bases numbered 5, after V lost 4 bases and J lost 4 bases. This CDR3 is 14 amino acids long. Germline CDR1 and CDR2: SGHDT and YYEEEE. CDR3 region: CASSGGQDYNEQFF. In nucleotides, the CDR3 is TGTGCCAGCAGCGGAGGACAGGATTACAATGAGCAGTTCTTC.

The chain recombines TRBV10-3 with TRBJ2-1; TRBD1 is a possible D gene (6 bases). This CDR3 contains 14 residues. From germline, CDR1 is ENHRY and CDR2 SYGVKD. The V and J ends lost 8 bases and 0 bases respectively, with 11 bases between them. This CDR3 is CAIRTASSYNEQFF. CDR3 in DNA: TGTGCCATCCGGACAGCGAGCTCCTACAATGAGCAGTTCTTC.

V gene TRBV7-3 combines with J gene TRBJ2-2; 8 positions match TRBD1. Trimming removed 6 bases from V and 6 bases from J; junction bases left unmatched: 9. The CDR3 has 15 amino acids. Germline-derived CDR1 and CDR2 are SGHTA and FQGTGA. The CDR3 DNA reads TGTGCCAGCAGACGGACAGGGTTGGGGGCCGGGGAGCTGTTTTTT. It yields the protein CASRRTGLGAGELFF.

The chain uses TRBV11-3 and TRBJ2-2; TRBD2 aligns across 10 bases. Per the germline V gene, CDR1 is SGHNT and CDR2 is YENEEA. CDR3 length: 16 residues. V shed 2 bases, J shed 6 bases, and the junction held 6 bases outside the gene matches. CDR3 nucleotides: TGTGCCAGCAGCTTAAGAAGCGGGGGGGCAGCCGGGGAGCTGTTTTTT. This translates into CASSLRSGGAAGELFF. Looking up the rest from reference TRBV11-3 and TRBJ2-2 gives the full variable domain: EAGVVQSPRYKIIEKKQPVAFWCNPISGHNTLYWYLQNLGQGPELLIRYENEEAVDDSQLPKDRFSAERLKGVDSTLKIQPAELGDSAVYLCASSLRSGGAAGELFFGEGSRLTVL.

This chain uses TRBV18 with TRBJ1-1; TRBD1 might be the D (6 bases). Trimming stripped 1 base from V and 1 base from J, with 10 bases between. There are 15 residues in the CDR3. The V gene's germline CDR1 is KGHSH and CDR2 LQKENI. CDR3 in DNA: TGTGCCAGCTCACCACGGACAGACCCGAACACTGAAGCTTTCTTT. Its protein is CASSPRTDPNTEAFF.

The CDR3 spells CASSTPGGTGELFF. As DNA, the CDR3 is TGTGCCAGCAGCACTCCCGGGGGCACCGGGGAGCTGTTTTTT. The gene calls are TRBV11-3 and TRBJ2-2, with D tentatively TRBD2 (6 bases). CDR1 and CDR2 from the germline V gene are SGHNT and YENEEA. CDR3 length: 14 amino acids. V dropped 5 bases and J dropped 4 bases, with 11 bases sitting between them.

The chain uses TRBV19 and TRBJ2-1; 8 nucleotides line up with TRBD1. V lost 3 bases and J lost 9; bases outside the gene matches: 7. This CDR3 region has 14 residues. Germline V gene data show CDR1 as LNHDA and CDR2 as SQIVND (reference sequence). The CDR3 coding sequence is TGTGCCAGTAGTATCGAGGACAGGGTGTCTGAGCAGTTCTTC. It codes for CASSIEDRVSEQFF.

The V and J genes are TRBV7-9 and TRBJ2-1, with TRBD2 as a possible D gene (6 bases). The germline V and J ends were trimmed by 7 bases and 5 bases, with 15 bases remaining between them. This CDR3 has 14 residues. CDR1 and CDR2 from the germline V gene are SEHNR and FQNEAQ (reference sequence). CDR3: CASTTGGSHNEQFF. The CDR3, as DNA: TGTGCCAGCACCACCGGAGGGTCACACAATGAGCAGTTCTTC.

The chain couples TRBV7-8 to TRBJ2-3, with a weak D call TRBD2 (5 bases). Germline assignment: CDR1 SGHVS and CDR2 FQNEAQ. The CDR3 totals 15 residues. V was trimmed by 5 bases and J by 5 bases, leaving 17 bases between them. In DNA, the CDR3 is TGTGCCAGCAGCCCAAAAGGGCTAGCCCAAGATACGCAGTATTTT. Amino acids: CASSPKGLAQDTQYF.

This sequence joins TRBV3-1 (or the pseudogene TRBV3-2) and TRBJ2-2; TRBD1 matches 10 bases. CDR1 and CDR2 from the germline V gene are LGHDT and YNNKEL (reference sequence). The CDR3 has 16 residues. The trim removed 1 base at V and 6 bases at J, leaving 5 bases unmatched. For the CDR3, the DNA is TGTGCCAGCAGCCAAGGCCGGGACAGGGGCCCCGGGGAGCTGTTTTTT. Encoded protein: CASSQGRDRGPGELFF.

In nucleotides, the CDR3 is TGCAGCGTTGAAGAGGAGGGGTACGAGCAGTACTTC. It encodes CSVEEEGYEQYF. The chain employs TRBV29-1 and TRBJ2-7; maybe TRBD2 (6 bases). Trimming took off 0 bases at V and 4 bases at J, with 7 bases between the two ends. Germline lookup yields CDR1 SQVTM and CDR2 ANQGSEA. The CDR3 length is 12 residues.

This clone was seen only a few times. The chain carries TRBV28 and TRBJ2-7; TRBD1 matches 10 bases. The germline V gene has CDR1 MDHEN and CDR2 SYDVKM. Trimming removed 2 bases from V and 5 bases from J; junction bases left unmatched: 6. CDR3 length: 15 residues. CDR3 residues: CASSLAGTGDHEQYF. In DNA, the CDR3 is TGTGCCAGCAGTTTAGCGGGGACAGGGGATCACGAGCAGTACTTC. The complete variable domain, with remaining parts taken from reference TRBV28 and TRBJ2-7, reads DVKVTQSSRYLVKRTGEKVFLECVQDMDHENMFWYRQDPGLGLRLIYFSYDVKMKEKGDIPEGYSVSREKKERFSLILESASTNQTSMYLCASSLAGTGDHEQYFGPGTRLTVT.

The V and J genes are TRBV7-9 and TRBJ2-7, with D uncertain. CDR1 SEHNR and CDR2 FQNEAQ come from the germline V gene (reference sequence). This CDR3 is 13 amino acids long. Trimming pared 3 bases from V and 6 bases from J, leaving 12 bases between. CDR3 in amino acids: CASSLLGTAEQYF. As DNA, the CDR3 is TGTGCCAGCAGCTTGCTCGGCACAGCCGAGCAGTACTTC.

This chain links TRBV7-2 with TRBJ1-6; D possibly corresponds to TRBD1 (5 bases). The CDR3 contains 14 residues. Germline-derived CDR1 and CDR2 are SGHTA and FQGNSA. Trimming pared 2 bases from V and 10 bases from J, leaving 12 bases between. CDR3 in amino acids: CASSLKQGSSPLHF. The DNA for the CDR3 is TGTGCCAGCAGCTTAAAGCAGGGATCCTCACCCCTCCACTTT.

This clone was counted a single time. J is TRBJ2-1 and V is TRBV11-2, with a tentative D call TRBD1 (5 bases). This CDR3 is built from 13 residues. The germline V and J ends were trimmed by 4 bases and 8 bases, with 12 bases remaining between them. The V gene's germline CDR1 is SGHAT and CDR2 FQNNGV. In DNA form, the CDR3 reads TGTGCCAGCAGCTCTGGGCAGGGCTATGAGCAGTTCTTC. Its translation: CASSSGQGYEQFF.

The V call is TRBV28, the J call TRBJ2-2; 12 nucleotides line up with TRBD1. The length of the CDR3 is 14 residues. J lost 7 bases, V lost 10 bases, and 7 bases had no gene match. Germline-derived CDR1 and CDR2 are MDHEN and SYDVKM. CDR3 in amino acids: CATGTGGADGELFF. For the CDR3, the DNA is TGTGCCACTGGGACAGGGGGCGCGGACGGGGAGCTGTTTTTT.

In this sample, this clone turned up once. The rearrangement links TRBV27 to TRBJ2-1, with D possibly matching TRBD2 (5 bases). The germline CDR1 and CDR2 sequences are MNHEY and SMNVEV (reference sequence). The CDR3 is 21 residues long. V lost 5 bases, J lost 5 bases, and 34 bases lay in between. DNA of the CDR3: TGTGCCAGCAGTCCCCCGGCCGCGGGCGCCTTTGCGGACCTTTATAACAATGAGCAGTTCTTC. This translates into CASSPPAAGAFADLYNNEQFF.

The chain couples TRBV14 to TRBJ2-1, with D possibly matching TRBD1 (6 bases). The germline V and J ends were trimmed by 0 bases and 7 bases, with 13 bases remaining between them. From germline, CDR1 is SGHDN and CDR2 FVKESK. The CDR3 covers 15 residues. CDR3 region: CASSQDRDQGNEQFF. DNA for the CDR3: TGTGCCAGCAGCCAAGACAGGGACCAGGGGAATGAGCAGTTCTTC.

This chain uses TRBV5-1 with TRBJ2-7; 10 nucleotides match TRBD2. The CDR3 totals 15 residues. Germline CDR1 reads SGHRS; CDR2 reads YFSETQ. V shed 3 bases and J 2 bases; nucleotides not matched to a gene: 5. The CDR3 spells CASSSSGGTAYEQYF. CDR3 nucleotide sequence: TGCGCCAGCAGCTCTAGCGGGGGAACCGCCTACGAGCAGTACTTC.

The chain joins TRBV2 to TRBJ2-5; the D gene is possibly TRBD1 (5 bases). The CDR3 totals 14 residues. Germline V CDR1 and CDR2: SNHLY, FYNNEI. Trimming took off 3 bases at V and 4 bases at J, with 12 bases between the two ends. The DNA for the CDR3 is TGTGCCAGCAGTGATGGCAGGGTAGGAGAGACCCAGTACTTC. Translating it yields CASSDGRVGETQYF.

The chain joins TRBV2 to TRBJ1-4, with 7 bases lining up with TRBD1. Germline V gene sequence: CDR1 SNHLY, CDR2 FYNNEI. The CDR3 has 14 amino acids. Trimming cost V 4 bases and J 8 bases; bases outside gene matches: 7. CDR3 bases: TGTGCCAGCAGTGTGGAGGCAGGGGGGGAAAAACTGTTTTTT. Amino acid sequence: CASSVEAGGEKLFF.

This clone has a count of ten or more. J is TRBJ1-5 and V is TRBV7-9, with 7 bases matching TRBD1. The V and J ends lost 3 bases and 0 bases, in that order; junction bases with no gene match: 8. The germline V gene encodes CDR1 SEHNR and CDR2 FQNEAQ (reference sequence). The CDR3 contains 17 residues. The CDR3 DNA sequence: TGTGCCAGCAGCTTGCGGCAGGGGGAAAATAGCAATCAGCCCCAGCATTTT. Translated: CASSLRQGENSNQPQHF.

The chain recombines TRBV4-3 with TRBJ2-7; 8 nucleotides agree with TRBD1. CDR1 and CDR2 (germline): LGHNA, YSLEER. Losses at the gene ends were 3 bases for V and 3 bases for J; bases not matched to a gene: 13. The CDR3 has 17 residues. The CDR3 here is CASSHSLTGQGIYEQYF. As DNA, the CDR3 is TGCGCCAGCAGCCACTCCCTTACCGGACAGGGAATCTACGAGCAGTACTTC.

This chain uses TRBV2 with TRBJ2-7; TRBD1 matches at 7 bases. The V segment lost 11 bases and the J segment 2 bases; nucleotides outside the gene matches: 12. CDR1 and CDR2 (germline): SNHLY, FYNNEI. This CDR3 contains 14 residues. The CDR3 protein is CAGSRDSLAYEQYF. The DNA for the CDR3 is TGTGCCGGGAGCCGGGACAGCCTAGCCTACGAGCAGTACTTC.

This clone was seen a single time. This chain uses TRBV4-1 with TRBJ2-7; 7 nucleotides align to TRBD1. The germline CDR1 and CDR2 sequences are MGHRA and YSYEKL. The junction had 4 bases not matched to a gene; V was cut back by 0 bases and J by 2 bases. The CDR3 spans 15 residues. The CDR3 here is CASSQDGDRPYEQYF. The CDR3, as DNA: TGCGCCAGCAGCCAAGATGGGGACAGACCCTACGAGCAGTACTTC.

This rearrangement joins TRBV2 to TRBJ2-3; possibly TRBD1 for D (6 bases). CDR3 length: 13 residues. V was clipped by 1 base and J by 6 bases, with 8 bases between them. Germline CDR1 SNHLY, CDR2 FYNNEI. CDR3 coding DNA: TGTGCCAGCAGTGAAGGGCAGGGGGATACGCAGTATTTT. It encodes CASSEGQGDTQYF.

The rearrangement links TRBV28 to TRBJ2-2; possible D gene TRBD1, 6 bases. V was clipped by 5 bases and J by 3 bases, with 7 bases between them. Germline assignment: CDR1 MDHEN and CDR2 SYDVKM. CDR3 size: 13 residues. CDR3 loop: CASSRQDTGELFF. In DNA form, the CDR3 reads TGTGCCAGCAGTCGACAGGACACCGGGGAGCTGTTTTTT.

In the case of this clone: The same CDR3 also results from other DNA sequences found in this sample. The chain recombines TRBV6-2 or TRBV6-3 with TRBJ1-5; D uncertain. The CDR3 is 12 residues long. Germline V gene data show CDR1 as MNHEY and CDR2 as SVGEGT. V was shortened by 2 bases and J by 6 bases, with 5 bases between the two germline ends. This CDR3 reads CASSYPVQPQHF. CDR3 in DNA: TGTGCCAGCAGTTACCCGGTTCAGCCCCAGCATTTT.

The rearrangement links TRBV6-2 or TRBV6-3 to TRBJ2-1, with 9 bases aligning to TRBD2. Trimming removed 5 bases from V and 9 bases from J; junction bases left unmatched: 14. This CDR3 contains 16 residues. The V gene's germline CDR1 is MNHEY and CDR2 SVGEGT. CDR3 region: CASSQPYSGSGTEQFF. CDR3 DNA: TGTGCCAGCAGTCAACCTTATAGCGGGAGTGGCACTGAGCAGTTCTTC.

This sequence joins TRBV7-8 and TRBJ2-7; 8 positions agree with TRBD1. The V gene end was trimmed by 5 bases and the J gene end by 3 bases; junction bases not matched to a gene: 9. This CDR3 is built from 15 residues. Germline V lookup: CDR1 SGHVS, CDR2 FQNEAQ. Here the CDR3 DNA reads TGTGCCAGCAGCCCTGGGACAGGAAGTAGCTACGAGCAGTACTTC. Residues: CASSPGTGSSYEQYF.